Shown below are 19 T cell receptor beta chains from a single sample sequenced in a study of T cell repertoires in cytomegalovirus infection. TCRdb re-called the reads with MiXCR, one entry per CDR3 protein. The sample consists of hundreds of thousands of distinct CDR3 sequences, about a sixth of them appearing once. Sequenced material: PBMCs. These receptors originate from a human donor in good health (CMV status not recorded). Some clones in this sample may be carry-over from other donors' samples.

This clonotype was picked up a small number of times. This chain connects TRBV7-9 to TRBJ2-1; TRBD2 agrees at 10 bases. V shed 1 base, J shed 6 bases, and the junction held 3 bases outside the gene matches. Germline V gives CDR1 SEHNR, CDR2 FQNEAQ (reference sequence). The CDR3 has 15 amino acids. This CDR3 is CASSLGAGGLNEQFF. In nucleotides, the CDR3 is TGTGCCAGCAGCTTAGGAGCGGGGGGGCTCAATGAGCAGTTCTTC.

The rearrangement links TRBV20-1 to TRBJ2-7, with 8 bases matching TRBD2. Trimming took 5 bases from V and 0 from J; bases not matched to a gene: 6. The CDR3 contains 14 residues. The germline CDR1 and CDR2 sequences are DFQATT and SNEGSKA (reference sequence). For the CDR3, the DNA is TGCAGTGCTCAGGCGGGGGGTAACTCCTACGAGCAGTACTTC. This encodes CSAQAGGNSYEQYF.

This clonotype was observed many times. V is TRBV7-6 and J is TRBJ2-7, with a possible D match to TRBD2 (6 bases). Trimming took off 5 bases at V and 2 bases at J, with 16 bases between the two ends. This CDR3 has 15 residues. CDR1 is SGHVS and CDR2 is FNYEAQ in the germline V gene. The chain's CDR3 is CASSPERADAYEQYF. In nucleotides, the CDR3 is TGTGCCAGCAGCCCCGAGCGGGCAGACGCCTACGAGCAGTACTTC.

The V call is TRBV2, the J call TRBJ1-1; possible D gene TRBD1, 6 bases. The CDR3 length is 14 residues. Trimming left V 5 bases short and J 5 bases short, with 15 bases between. CDR1 and CDR2 (germline): SNHLY, FYNNEI. CDR3 sequence (DNA): TGTGCCAGCAGTCTGTCCAGGACAGCTACTGAAGCTTTCTTT. Translation gives CASSLSRTATEAFF.

For the CDR3, the DNA is TGTGCCAGCAGCCCGGGACTAGCTCGCACAGATACGCAGTATTTT. Amino acid sequence: CASSPGLARTDTQYF. V usage is TRBV3-1 and J usage is TRBJ2-3; TRBD2 matches at 9 bases. V dropped 4 bases and J dropped 1; count of bases not matched to a gene: 3. The CDR3 runs to 15 residues. CDR1 and CDR2 (germline): LGHDT, YNNKEL (reference sequence).

This clonotype was counted only a few times. The rearrangement joins TRBV27 to TRBJ1-4; no clear D gene. The germline V and J ends were trimmed by 1 base and 3 bases, with 9 bases remaining between them. This CDR3 contains 15 residues. Germline V lookup: CDR1 MNHEY, CDR2 SMNVEV (reference sequence). CDR3 DNA sequence: TGTGCCAGCAGTTTATACTACAGACCTAATGAAAAACTGTTTTTT. Translated, it gives CASSLYYRPNEKLFF.

In its sample, this clonotype was seen a few times. This chain connects TRBV7-9 to TRBJ1-4, with 9 bases identical to TRBD1. Germline V gives CDR1 SEHNR, CDR2 FQNEAQ (reference sequence). This CDR3 comprises 14 residues. The trim removed 7 bases at V and 6 bases at J, leaving 6 bases unmatched. CDR3 nucleotide sequence: TGTGCCAGCAATCCGGGACAGGGAGATGAAAAACTGTTTTTT. Protein sequence: CASNPGQGDEKLFF. Full variable domain (rest looked up from reference TRBV7-9 and TRBJ1-4): DTGVSQNPRHKITKRGQNVTFRCDPISEHNRLYWYRQTLGQGPEFLTYFQNEAQLEKSRLLSDRFSAERPKGSFSTLEIQRTEQGDSAMYLCASNPGQGDEKLFFGSGTQLSVL.

This clonotype was seen at least ten times. Germline is not matched at one junction end, which may reflect a read error. The rearrangement uses TRBV7-2 and TRBJ2-3; 7 nucleotides agree with TRBD2. Per the germline V gene, CDR1 is SGHTA and CDR2 is FQGNSA. CDR3 length equals 15 residues. CDR3 in amino acids: CASSLAAARTDTQYF. CDR3 DNA sequence: TGTGCCAGCAGCCTAGCGGCCGCTCGCACAGATACGCAGTATTTT.

The chain is built from TRBV29-1 and TRBJ2-7; D not certain. With 6 bases removed from V and 6 bases from J, the gap between germline ends came to 15 bases. The CDR3 covers 12 residues. Germline V gene lookup returns CDR1 SQVTM and CDR2 ANQGSEA. DNA of the CDR3: TGCAGCGTCAAGAATGTGGGGTTCGAGCAGTACTTC. The encoded protein is CSVKNVGFEQYF.

This clonotype was counted only a few times. This chain joins TRBV20-1 and TRBJ2-7, with 7 positions matching TRBD2. Per germline, CDR1 DFQATT and CDR2 SNEGSKA (reference sequence). The CDR3 consists of 14 residues. Trimming took 4 bases from V and 6 from J; bases not matched to a gene: 12. CDR3 nucleotide sequence: TGCAGTGCTACACGGGCTAGCGGCGTTGCCGAGCAGTACTTC. Protein: CSATRASGVAEQYF.

This clonotype showed up many times. The chain uses TRBV7-2 and TRBJ1-6; a weak D match, TRBD1 (6 bases). Germline V CDR1 and CDR2: SGHTA, FQGNSA. The V end was cut by 8 bases, the J end by 8 bases, with 16 bases between. The CDR3 is 14 residues long. The CDR3 bases are TGTGCCAGCCGCTACGGGACATTAGATTCACCCCTCCACTTT. It specifies CASRYGTLDSPLHF.

The sample holds one count of this clonotype. The chain combines TRBV6-5 with TRBJ1-5, with D possibly matching TRBD1 (6 bases). The CDR3 runs to 14 residues. In germline, CDR1 is MNHEY, CDR2 SVGAGI. Trimming shortened V by 5 bases and J by 3 bases, and 11 bases separated the two germline ends. The CDR3 spells CASSQNRDNQPQHF. The CDR3 coding sequence is TGTGCCAGCAGTCAAAACAGGGACAATCAGCCCCAGCATTTT.

The table lists this clonotype with many counts. The rearrangement links TRBV7-6 to TRBJ2-7; no firm D call. The CDR3 runs 12 residues. V was cut by 1 base and J by 6 bases, with 7 bases left in between. Germline lookup yields CDR1 SGHVS and CDR2 FNYEAQ. The DNA of the CDR3 is TGTGCCAGCAGCTTAGGCCAAACCGAGCAGTACTTC. Amino acid sequence: CASSLGQTEQYF.

The chain carries TRBV5-4 and TRBJ2-5; D is undetermined. The V gene lost 6 bases and the J gene lost 3 bases, with 12 bases spanning the gap. The CDR3 loop spans 13 amino acids. Germline V gene sequence: CDR1 SGHNT, CDR2 YYREEE (reference sequence). Here the CDR3 reads CASTPSLEETQYF. The DNA for the CDR3 is TGTGCCAGCACCCCAAGCTTGGAAGAGACCCAGTACTTC.

This clonotype was picked up many times. The V and J genes are TRBV7-2 and TRBJ1-4; 9 bases agree with TRBD1. Unmatched junction bases numbered 5, after V lost 3 bases and J lost 6 bases. CDR3 length: 15 amino acids. Germline-derived CDR1 and CDR2 are SGHTA and FQGNSA. The chain's CDR3 is CASSFLGTGYEKLFF. The CDR3 DNA is TGTGCCAGCAGCTTCCTGGGGACAGGGTATGAAAAACTGTTTTTT.

This clonotype was counted a few times. This chain joins TRBV20-1 and TRBJ2-7; D is uncertain. CDR3 length: 14 amino acids. Per the germline V gene, CDR1 is DFQATT and CDR2 is SNEGSKA (reference sequence). With 3 bases removed from V and 3 bases from J, the gap between germline ends came to 15 bases. The CDR3 sequence is CSARVARHSYEQYF. The DNA for the CDR3 is TGCAGTGCTAGGGTGGCGCGTCACAGCTACGAGCAGTACTTC.

At least ten counts were recorded for this clonotype. The V gene is TRBV7-2, the J gene TRBJ2-1; D uncertain. V was cut by 5 bases and J by 0 bases, with 11 bases left in between. The CDR3 spans 15 residues. Per germline, CDR1 SGHTA and CDR2 FQGNSA. CDR3 DNA sequence: TGTGCCAGCAGCCAGGACCGAAGCTCCTACAATGAGCAGTTCTTC. This encodes CASSQDRSSYNEQFF.

This clonotype was counted only a few times. This chain links TRBV2 with TRBJ2-3; 7 positions match TRBD2. Trimming removed 5 bases from V and 4 bases from J; junction bases left unmatched: 12. Germline values: CDR1 SNHLY, CDR2 FYNNEI. This CDR3 is built from 16 residues. The CDR3 DNA is TGTGCCAGCAGTTCCCTGGGGGGGGGGATTTCAGATACGCAGTATTTT. Translating it yields CASSSLGGGISDTQYF. Filled out from reference TRBV2 and TRBJ2-3, the complete variable domain reads EPEVTQTPSHQVTQMGQEVILRCVPISNHLYFYWYRQILGQKVEFLVSFYNNEISEKSEIFDDQFSVERPDGSNFTLKIRSTKLEDSAMYFCASSSLGGGISDTQYFGPGTRLTVL.

The V and J genes are TRBV9 and TRBJ2-5; TRBD2 aligns across 8 bases. Trimming at V came to 0 bases and at J to 1 base, leaving 5 bases not matched to a gene. CDR3 length: 16 amino acids. The V gene's germline CDR1 is SGDLS and CDR2 YYNGEE. This CDR3 reads CASSVEAGVRQETQYF. In nucleotides, the CDR3 is TGTGCCAGCAGCGTAGAAGCGGGGGTTCGCCAAGAGACCCAGTACTTC.